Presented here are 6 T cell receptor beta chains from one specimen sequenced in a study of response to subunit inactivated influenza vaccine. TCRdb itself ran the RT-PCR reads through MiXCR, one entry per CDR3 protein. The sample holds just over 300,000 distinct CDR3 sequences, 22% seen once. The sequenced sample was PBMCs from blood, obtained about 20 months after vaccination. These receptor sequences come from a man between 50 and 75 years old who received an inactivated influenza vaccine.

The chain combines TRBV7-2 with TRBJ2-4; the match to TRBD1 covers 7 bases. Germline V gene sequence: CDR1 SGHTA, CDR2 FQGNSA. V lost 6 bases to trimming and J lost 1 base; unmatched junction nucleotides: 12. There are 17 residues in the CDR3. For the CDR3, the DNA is TGTGCCAGCAGTAAAAGGGGGCGCTTAGAGGCCAAAAACATTCAGTACTTC. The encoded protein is CASSKRGRLEAKNIQYF.

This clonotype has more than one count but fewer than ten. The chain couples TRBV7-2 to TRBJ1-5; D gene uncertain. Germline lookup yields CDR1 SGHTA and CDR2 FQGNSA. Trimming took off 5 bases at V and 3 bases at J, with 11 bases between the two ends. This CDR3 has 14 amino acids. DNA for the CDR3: TGTGCCAGCAGCCCTGGCCGGATCAATCAGCCCCAGCATTTT. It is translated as CASSPGRINQPQHF.

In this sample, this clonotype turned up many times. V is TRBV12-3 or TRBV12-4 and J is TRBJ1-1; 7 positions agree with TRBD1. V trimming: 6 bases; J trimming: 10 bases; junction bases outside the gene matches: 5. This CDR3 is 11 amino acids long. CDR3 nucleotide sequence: TGTGCCAGCAGCCCAGGGGGGAGAGCTTTCTTT. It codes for CASSPGGRAFF.

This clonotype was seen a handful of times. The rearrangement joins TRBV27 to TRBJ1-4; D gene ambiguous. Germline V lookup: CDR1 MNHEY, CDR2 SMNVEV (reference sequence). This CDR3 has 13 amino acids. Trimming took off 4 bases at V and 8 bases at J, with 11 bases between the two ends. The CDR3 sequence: CASSSWVGEKLFF. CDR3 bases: TGTGCCAGCAGTTCCTGGGTCGGAGAAAAACTGTTTTTT.

The CDR3 loop is CSARIGGLNTEAFF. The CDR3 nucleotides are TGCAGTGCTAGAATCGGGGGGTTGAACACTGAAGCTTTCTTT. V and J are TRBV20-1 and TRBJ1-1; possible D gene TRBD1, 5 bases. The CDR3 runs 14 residues. Germline CDR1 DFQATT, CDR2 SNEGSKA (reference sequence). V lost 2 bases to trimming and J lost 0 bases, with 10 bases between them.

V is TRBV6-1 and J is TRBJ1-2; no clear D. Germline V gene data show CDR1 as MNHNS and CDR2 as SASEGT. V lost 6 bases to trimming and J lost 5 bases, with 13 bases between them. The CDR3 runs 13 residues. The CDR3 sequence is CASSPTSAYGYTF. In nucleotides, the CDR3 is TGTGCCAGCAGCCCTACGTCCGCTTATGGCTACACCTTC.